This is a list of T cell receptor beta chains from one sample in a study of blood T cell repertoires in COVID-19. Method: immunoSEQ multiplex PCR; TCRdb's copy keeps in-frame clones and lacks some. The data show over 200,000 clones, with roughly 84% seen just once and 2% to 2.5% held by the top ten. Sequencing was carried out using peripheral blood. All receptors derive from a man aged 35 to 55 who had recovered from COVID-19. CDR3s include the opening cysteine and the closing phenylalanine or tryptophan. The D gene is left open where the match is weak. Clone size is shown for a subset of rows, as once, few, many or a class of expanded clone.

J	size	V	D	CDR3	DNA
TRBJ1-3	NA	TRBV5-1	NA	CASSLGPQSSGNTIYF	TGCGCCAGCAGCTTGGGGCCACAGAGCTCTGGAAACACCATATATTTT
TRBJ1-2	once	TRBV6-2/TRBV6-3	NA	CASSNSLTNYGYTF	TGTGCCAGCAGTAATTCACTCACTAACTATGGCTACACCTTC
TRBJ2-3	once	TRBV5-1	TRBD1	CASSLGGQGGADTQYF	TGCGCCAGCAGCTTGGGGGGACAGGGTGGCGCAGATACGCAGTATTTT
TRBJ2-7	NA	TRBV27	TRBD2	CASSLGGRAYEQYF	TGTGCCAGCAGTTTGGGCGGGAGAGCCTACGAGCAGTACTTC
TRBJ1-5	once	TRBV19	NA	CASSIRGSNQPQHF	TGTGCCAGTAGTATAAGGGGAAGCAATCAGCCCCAGCATTTT
TRBJ1-4	NA	TRBV18	NA	CASSPGVNEKLFF	TGTGCCAGCTCACCAGGAGTTAATGAAAAACTGTTTTTT
TRBJ2-4	NA	TRBV5-1	NA	CASSLVGGAKNIQYF	TGCGCCAGCAGCTTGGTAGGGGGTGCCAAAAACATTCAGTACTTC
TRBJ1-2	NA	TRBV9	NA	CASSVGVMGYTF	TGTGCCAGCAGCGTAGGTGTTATGGGCTACACCTTC
TRBJ2-3	few	TRBV11-3	NA	CASSLDRDTQYF	TGTGCCAGCAGCTTAGATCGGGATACGCAGTATTTT
TRBJ1-2	NA	TRBV10-3	NA	CAISVGTHGDGYTF	TGTGCCATCAGTGTGGGGACTCACGGGGACGGCTACACCTTC
TRBJ2-7	NA	TRBV3-1/TRBV3-2	NA	CASSQAREQYF	TGTGCCAGCAGCCAAGCGAGGGAGCAGTACTTC
TRBJ2-1	NA	TRBV6-5	NA	CAVAAFGPNEQFF	TGTGCCGTGGCAGCCTTTGGGCCTAATGAGCAGTTCTTC